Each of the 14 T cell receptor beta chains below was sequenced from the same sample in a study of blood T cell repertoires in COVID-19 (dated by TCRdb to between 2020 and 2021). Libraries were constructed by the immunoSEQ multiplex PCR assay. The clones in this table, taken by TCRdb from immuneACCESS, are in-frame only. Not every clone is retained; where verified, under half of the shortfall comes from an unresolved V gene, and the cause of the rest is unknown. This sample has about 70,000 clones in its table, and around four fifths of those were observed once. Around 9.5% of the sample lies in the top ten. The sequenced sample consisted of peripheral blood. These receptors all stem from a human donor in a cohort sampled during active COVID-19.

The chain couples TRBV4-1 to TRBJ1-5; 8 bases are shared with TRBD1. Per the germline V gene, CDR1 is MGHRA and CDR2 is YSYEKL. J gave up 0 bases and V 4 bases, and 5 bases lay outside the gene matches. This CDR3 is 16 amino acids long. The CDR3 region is CASSRSQGGSNQPQHF. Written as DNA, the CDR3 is TGCGCCAGCAGCCGGTCACAGGGGGGTAGCAATCAGCCCCAGCATTTT.

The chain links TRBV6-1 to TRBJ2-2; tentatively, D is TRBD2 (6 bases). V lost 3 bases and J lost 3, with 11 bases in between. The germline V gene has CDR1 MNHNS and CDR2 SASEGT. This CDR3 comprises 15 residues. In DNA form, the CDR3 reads TGTGCCAGCAGTGATTGGAGGGCCGACACCGGGGAGCTGTTTTTT. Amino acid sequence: CASSDWRADTGELFF.

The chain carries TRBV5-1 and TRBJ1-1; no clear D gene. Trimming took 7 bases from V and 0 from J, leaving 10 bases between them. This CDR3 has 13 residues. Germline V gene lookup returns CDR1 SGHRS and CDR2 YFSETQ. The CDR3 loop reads CASSAVMNTEAFF. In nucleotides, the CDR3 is TGCGCCAGCTCGGCGGTAATGAACACTGAAGCTTTCTTT. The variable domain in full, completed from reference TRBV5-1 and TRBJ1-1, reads KAGVTQTPRYLIKTRGQQVTLSCSPISGHRSVSWYQQTPGQGLQFLFEYFSETQRNKGNFPGRFSGRQFSNSRSEMNVSTLELGDSALYLCASSAVMNTEAFFGQGTRLTVV.

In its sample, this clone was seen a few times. DNA of the CDR3: TGTGCCACCAGCAGACTACAGCAGGGCCCCAATTCACCCCTCCACTTT. It specifies CATSRLQQGPNSPLHF. The chain uses TRBV15 and TRBJ1-6; possibly TRBD1 for D (5 bases). The V and J ends lost 2 bases and 7 bases respectively, with 15 bases between them. Germline CDR1 is LNHNV and CDR2 is YYDKDF (reference sequence). The CDR3 loop spans 16 amino acids.

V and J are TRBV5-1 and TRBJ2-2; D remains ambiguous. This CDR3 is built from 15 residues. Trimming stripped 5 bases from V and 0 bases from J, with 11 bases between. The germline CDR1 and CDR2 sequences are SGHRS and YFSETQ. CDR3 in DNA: TGCGCCAGCAGTCTGGGCTACCCGAACACCGGGGAGCTGTTTTTT. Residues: CASSLGYPNTGELFF.

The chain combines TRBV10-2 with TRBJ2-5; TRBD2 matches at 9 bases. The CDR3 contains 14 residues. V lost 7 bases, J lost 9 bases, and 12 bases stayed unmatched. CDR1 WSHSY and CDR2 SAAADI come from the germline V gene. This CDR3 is CASKVSGSQAAQYF. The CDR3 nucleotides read TGCGCCAGCAAGGTTAGCGGGAGTCAGGCGGCCCAGTACTTC.

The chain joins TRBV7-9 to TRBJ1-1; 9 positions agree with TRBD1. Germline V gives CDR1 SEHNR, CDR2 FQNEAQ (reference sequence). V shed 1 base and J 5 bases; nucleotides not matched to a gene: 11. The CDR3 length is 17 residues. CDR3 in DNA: TGTGCCAGCAGCTTAGGCACGGACAGGGGTTTCGAGACTGAAGCTTTCTTT. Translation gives CASSLGTDRGFETEAFF.

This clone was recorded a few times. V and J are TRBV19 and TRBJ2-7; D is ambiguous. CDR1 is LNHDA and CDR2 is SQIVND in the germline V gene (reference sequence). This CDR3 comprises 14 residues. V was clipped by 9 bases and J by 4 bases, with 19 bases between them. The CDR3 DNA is TGTGCCAGCAAAAGAACCGCGGAAACTTACGAGCAGTACTTC. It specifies CASKRTAETYEQYF.

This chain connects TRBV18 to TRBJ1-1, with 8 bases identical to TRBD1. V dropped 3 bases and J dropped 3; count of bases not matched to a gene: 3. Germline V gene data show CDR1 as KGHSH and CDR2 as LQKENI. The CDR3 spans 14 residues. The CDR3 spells CASSPQDRDTEAFF. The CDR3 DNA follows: TGTGCCAGCTCACCCCAGGACAGGGACACTGAAGCTTTCTTT.

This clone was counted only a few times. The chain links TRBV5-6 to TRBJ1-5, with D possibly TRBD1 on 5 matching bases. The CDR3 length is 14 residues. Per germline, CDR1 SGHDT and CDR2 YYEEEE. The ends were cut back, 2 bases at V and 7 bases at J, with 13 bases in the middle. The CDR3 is CASSFAGLGQPQHF. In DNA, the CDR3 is TGTGCCAGCAGCTTTGCGGGGCTGGGACAGCCCCAGCATTTT.

The CDR3 sequence: CASSLEAGSYGYTF. The CDR3 DNA sequence: TGCGCCAGCAGCTTGGAGGCCGGGTCCTATGGCTACACCTTC. This rearrangement joins TRBV5-1 to TRBJ1-2; D gene unclear. Looked up from germline, CDR1 is SGHRS and CDR2 is YFSETQ. Trimming stripped 0 bases from V and 4 bases from J, with 10 bases between. The CDR3 has 14 residues. Full variable domain (rest looked up from reference TRBV5-1 and TRBJ1-2): KAGVTQTPRYLIKTRGQQVTLSCSPISGHRSVSWYQQTPGQGLQFLFEYFSETQRNKGNFPGRFSGRQFSNSRSEMNVSTLELGDSALYLCASSLEAGSYGYTFGSGTRLTVV.

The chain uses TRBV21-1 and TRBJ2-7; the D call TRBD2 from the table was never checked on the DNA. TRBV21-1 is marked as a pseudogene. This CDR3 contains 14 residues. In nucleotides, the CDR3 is TGTGCCAGCAGGGGGGGAGTACAGGTGTGCGAGCAGTACTTC. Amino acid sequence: CASRGGVQVCEQYF.

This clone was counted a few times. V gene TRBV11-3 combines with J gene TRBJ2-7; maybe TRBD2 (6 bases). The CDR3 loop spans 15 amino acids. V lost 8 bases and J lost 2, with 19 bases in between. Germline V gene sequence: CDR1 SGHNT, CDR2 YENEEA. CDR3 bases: TGTGCCAGCGGCCCCGGCGGGGCCAGGACCTACGAGCAGTACTTC. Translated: CASGPGGARTYEQYF.

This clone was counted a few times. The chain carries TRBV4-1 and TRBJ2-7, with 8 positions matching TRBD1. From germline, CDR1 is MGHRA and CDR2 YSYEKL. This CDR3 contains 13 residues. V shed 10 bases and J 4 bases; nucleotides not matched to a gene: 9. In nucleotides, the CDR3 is TGCGCCACCCTGGGTGGGACAGGTTACGAGCAGTACTTC. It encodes CATLGGTGYEQYF.